These 14 T cell receptor beta chains were all obtained from the same sample, sequenced in a study of CD8 T cells in ankylosing spondylitis. TCRdb reprocessed the 5' RACE reads with MiXCR, giving one entry per CDR3 protein. Counted here are tens of thousands of distinct CDR3 sequences, 6.2% occurring once; the ten biggest clones make up 5%. Sequenced sample: synovial fluid, either unsorted or a sorted T cell fraction (not recorded which). These receptors all stem from a male donor with ankylosing spondylitis.

On this clonotype: A junction end diverges from the germline sequence, so it may reflect a read error. The chain couples TRBV19 to TRBJ2-2; D might be TRBD1 or TRBD2, each matching 5 bases. The CDR3 sequence is 15 residues long. Germline CDR1 and CDR2: LNHDA and SQIVND (reference sequence). CDR3 coding DNA: TGTCCCAGTAGTATGAATAACGGGGCCACCGGGGAGCTGTGTTTT. Translating gives CPSSMNNGATGELCF.

A note on this clonotype: Sequence at one end of the junction differs from germline and may be a read error. The chain uses TRBV24-1 and TRBJ2-2, with D tentatively TRBD2 (6 bases). Germline V gene data show CDR1 as KGHDR and CDR2 as SFDVKD. CDR3 length: 16 amino acids. The CDR3 sequence is CATSDSSIQLAGEVFF. The DNA of the CDR3 is TGTGCCACCAGTGATTCCTCAATACAACTAGCCGGGGAGGTGTTTTTT.

This clonotype was seen a single time. A clone one base away is much larger, so this may be a read error. This chain links TRBV9 with TRBJ1-6, with unresolved D. V lost 3 bases and J lost 13, with 14 bases in between. Germline assignment: CDR1 SGDLS and CDR2 YYNGEE. This CDR3 spans 13 amino acids. The CDR3 region has the DNA TGTGCCAGCAGCGAGCTAGTGGGGAGTCCCCTCCACTTT. Translating gives CASSELVGSPLHF.

This clonotype has more than one count but fewer than ten. The V call is TRBV20-1, the J call TRBJ2-1; a possible D gene is TRBD1 (6 bases). Germline assignment: CDR1 DFQATT and CDR2 SNEGSKA (reference sequence). The CDR3 contains 14 residues. V dropped 6 bases and J dropped 4 bases, with 16 bases sitting between them. The CDR3 here is CSASTGRGYNEQFF. The CDR3 bases are TGCAGTGCGTCGACCGGTAGGGGGTACAATGAGCAGTTCTTC.

The chain's CDR3 is CASSPFGGPAGELFF. The CDR3 DNA reads TGTGCCAGCAGCCCATTTGGGGGGCCGGCCGGGGAGCTGTTTTTT. The genes are TRBV11-3 and TRBJ2-2; D possibly matches TRBD1 or TRBD2 (6 bases each). The length of the CDR3 is 15 residues. CDR1 SGHNT and CDR2 YENEEA come from the germline V gene. Trimming removed 5 bases from V and 6 bases from J, with 16 bases in between.

This chain joins TRBV5-1 and TRBJ2-1; 13 nucleotides line up with TRBD2. There are 15 residues in the CDR3. The germline gives CDR1 SGHRS, CDR2 YFSETQ. Trimming took 5 bases from V and 12 from J; bases not matched to a gene: 11. CDR3 loop: CASSQTGTSGMGQFF. CDR3 in DNA: TGCGCCAGCAGTCAGACCGGGACTAGCGGGATGGGGCAGTTCTTC.

Many counts were recorded for this clonotype. The rearrangement joins TRBV29-1 to TRBJ1-1; D possibly corresponds to TRBD1 (5 bases). The germline V gene encodes CDR1 SQVTM and CDR2 ANQGSEA. Trimming pared 4 bases from V and 2 bases from J, leaving 11 bases between. This CDR3 is built from 13 residues. The CDR3 nucleotides are TGCAGCGTTGTACGGGGCGGTAACACTGAAGCTTTCTTT. Its protein product is CSVVRGGNTEAFF.

There are many counts of this clonotype. The gene calls are TRBV27 and TRBJ2-1, with 14 bases matching TRBD2. The CDR3 has 13 amino acids. Germline V gives CDR1 MNHEY, CDR2 SMNVEV (reference sequence). V shed 6 bases, J shed 10 bases, and the junction held 2 bases outside the gene matches. The CDR3 nucleotides are TGTGCCAGCAGGACTAGCGGGAGGGTCGAGCAGTTCTTC. It encodes CASRTSGRVEQFF.

For this clonotype: A much larger clone lies one base from this, so it may be a read error. The chain carries TRBV5-6 and TRBJ2-3; no firm D call. The germline gives CDR1 SGHDT, CDR2 YYEEEE. The CDR3 length is 13 residues. The V end lost 1 base, the J end lost 5 bases, and 8 bases lay between the germline ends. This CDR3 reads CASSLSCGDTQYF. The CDR3 nucleotides are TGTGCCAGCAGCTTGTCGTGCGGAGATACGCAGTATTTT.

A remark on this clonotype: This sequence may be a read error, since a much larger clone differs from it by one base. The V call is TRBV6-1, the J call TRBJ2-5, with 7 bases identical to TRBD1. Germline CDR1 reads MNHNS; CDR2 reads SASEGT. The CDR3 has 14 residues. CDR3 DNA sequence: TGTGTCAGCAGGACCGGGACAGTTACAGAGACCCAGTACTTC. This sequence encodes CVSRTGTVTETQYF.

The gene calls are TRBV4-1 and TRBJ2-5; TRBD2 aligns across 9 bases. V shed 0 bases and J 4 bases; nucleotides not matched to a gene: 9. CDR1 is MGHRA and CDR2 is YSYEKL in the germline V gene. The CDR3 runs to 17 residues. The CDR3 protein is CASSQEVAGVSGETQYF. CDR3 DNA sequence: TGCGCCAGCAGCCAAGAAGTAGCGGGAGTATCCGGAGAGACCCAGTACTTC.

This clonotype came up many times. This chain uses TRBV19 with TRBJ2-5; no clear D gene. Trimming shortened V by 6 bases and J by 2 bases, and 7 bases separated the two germline ends. This CDR3 region has 12 residues. Germline lookup yields CDR1 LNHDA and CDR2 SQIVND (reference sequence). The CDR3 sequence: CASRRNQETQYF. DNA of the CDR3: TGTGCCAGTAGGAGGAATCAAGAGACCCAGTACTTC.

The rearrangement joins TRBV6-1 to TRBJ2-7; D unclear. The CDR3 is 15 residues long. The V end lost 5 bases, the J end lost 0 bases, and 14 bases lay between the germline ends. Germline-derived CDR1 and CDR2 are MNHNS and SASEGT. In DNA, the CDR3 is TGTGCCAGCAGTCAGCGACTCTGGGCCTCCTACGAGCAGTACTTC. Protein sequence: CASSQRLWASYEQYF.

V is TRBV15 and J is TRBJ2-7, with D possibly TRBD1 on 6 matching bases. The CDR3 sequence is 15 residues long. The germline V gene has CDR1 LNHNV and CDR2 YYDKDF (reference sequence). V gave up 0 bases and J gave up 9 bases, with 18 bases separating them. CDR3 nucleotides: TGTGCCACCAGCAGAGATACAGGGCTTGGATGGGGGCAGTACTTC. This sequence encodes CATSRDTGLGWGQYF.